This T cell receptor (beta chain) was profiled in a study of T-cell reconstitution after alpha-beta-depleted transplantation in children. Findings and caveats of the study: T-cell numbers and diversity one year post-transplant derived largely from freshly generated T cells. Expanded graft clones numbering several hundred reportedly gave rise to alpha-beta T cells about two months after transplant.

Unique molecular identifiers were used to barcode this TCRbeta library. TCRdb re-called the PCR reads through MiXCR, storing one row per CDR3 protein. This sample has hundreds of thousands of distinct CDR3 sequences, with less than 20% found just once. The CDR3 extends over 16 amino acids. J was trimmed by 4 bases and V by 1 base; bases with no gene match: 7. The V gene's germline CDR1 is MGHRA and CDR2 YSYEKL. This clonotype was seen only a few times. Its antigen is not identified. V gene TRBV4-1 combines with J gene TRBJ2-3, with TRBD1 identical over 8 bases. This receptor was obtained from a male patient under 18 who had a stem cell transplant for acute lymphoblastic leukemia, so the T cells may come from the graft donor. Here the sequenced sample was PBMCs, mostly from graft donor cells, taken 360 days after TCRalphabeta/CD19-depleted stem cell transplant. This CDR3 is CASSQVGRGRADTQYF. CDR3 coding DNA: TGCGCCAGCAGCCAAGTAGGCAGGGGGCGCGCAGATACGCAGTATTTT.